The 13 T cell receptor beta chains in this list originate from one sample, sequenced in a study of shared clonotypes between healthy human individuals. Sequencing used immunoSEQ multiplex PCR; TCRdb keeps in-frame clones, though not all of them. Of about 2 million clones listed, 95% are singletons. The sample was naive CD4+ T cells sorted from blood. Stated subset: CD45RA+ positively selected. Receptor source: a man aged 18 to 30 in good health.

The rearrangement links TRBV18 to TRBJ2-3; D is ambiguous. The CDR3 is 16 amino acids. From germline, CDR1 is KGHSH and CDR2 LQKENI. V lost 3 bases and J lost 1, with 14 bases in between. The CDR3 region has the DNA TGTGCCAGCTCACCCGTCCTAGGCTCTGGCACAGATACGCAGTATTTT. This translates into CASSPVLGSGTDTQYF.

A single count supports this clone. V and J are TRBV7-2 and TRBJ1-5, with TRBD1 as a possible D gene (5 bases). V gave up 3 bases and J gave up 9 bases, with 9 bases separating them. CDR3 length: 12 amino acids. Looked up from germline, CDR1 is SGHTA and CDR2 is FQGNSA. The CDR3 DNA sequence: TGTGCCAGCAGCTTGGACGGGGGGCCCCAGCATTTT. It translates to CASSLDGGPQHF.

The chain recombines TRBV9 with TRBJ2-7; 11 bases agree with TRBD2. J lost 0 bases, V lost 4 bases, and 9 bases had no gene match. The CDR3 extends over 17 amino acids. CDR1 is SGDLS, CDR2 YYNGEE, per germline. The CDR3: CASSSSTSGDSSYEQYF. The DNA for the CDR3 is TGTGCCAGCAGCTCCTCGACTAGCGGGGACTCCTCCTACGAGCAGTACTTC.

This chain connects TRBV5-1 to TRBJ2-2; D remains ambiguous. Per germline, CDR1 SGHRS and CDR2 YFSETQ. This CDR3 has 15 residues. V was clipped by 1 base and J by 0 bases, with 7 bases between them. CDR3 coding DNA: TGCGCCAGCAGCTTGCCGCGTGCGAACACCGGGGAGCTGTTTTTT. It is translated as CASSLPRANTGELFF.

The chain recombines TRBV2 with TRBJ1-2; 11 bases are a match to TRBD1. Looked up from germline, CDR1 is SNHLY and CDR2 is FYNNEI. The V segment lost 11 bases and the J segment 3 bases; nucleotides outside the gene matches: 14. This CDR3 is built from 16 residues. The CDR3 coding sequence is TGTGCCCGATCAAGGACAGGGGGCGCGGGTTACTATGGCTACACCTTC. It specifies CARSRTGGAGYYGYTF.

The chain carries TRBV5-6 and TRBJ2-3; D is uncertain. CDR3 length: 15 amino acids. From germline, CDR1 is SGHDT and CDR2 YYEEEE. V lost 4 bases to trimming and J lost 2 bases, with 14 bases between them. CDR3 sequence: CASSPDAQFTDTQYF. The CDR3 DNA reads TGTGCCAGCAGCCCGGACGCACAGTTCACAGATACGCAGTATTTT.

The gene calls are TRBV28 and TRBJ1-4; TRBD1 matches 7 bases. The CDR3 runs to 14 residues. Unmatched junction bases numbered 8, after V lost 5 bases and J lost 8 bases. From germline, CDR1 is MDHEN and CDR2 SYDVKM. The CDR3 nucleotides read TGTGCCAGCAGTCTACAGGGGTTGGAGGAAAAACTGTTTTTT. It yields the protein CASSLQGLEEKLFF.

CDR3 DNA sequence: TGTGCCAGTAGCGCCGGGACAGGAAAAGAGACCCAGTACTTC. Translation gives CASSAGTGKETQYF. The chain recombines TRBV19 with TRBJ2-5, with TRBD1 identical over 8 bases. The CDR3 contains 14 residues. Germline loops: CDR1 LNHDA, CDR2 SQIVND (reference sequence). The junction had 6 bases not matched to a gene; V was cut back by 6 bases and J by 3 bases.

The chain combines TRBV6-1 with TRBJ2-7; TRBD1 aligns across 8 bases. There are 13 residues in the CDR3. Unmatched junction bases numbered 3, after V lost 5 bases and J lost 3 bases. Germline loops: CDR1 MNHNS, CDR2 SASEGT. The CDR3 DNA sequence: TGTGCCAGCAGTAAGACAGGGGTCTACGAGCAGTACTTC. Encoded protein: CASSKTGVYEQYF.

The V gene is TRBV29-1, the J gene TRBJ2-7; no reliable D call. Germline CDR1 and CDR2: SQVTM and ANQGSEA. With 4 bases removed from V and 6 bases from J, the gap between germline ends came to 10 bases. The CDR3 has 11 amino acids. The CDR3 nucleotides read TGCAGCGTTGGTGGGCGGTTCGAGCAGTACTTC. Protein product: CSVGGRFEQYF.

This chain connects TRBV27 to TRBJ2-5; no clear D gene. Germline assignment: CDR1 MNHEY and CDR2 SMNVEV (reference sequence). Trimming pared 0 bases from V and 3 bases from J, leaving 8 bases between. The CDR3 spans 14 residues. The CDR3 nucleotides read TGTGCCAGCAGTTTATCGGGCCGGGAAGAGACCCAGTACTTC. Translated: CASSLSGREETQYF.

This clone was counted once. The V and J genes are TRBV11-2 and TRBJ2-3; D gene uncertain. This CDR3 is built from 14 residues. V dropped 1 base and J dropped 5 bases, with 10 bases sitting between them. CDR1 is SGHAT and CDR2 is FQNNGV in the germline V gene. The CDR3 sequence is CASSLVGTQDTQYF. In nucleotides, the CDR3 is TGTGCCAGCAGCTTAGTGGGCACTCAAGATACGCAGTATTTT.

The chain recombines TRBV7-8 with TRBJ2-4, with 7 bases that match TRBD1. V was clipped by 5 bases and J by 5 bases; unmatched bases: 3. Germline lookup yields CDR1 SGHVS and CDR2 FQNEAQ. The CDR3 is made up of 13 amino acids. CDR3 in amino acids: CASSPDRQNIQYF. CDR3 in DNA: TGTGCCAGCAGCCCGGACAGGCAAAACATTCAGTACTTC.